This T cell receptor (beta chain) was profiled in a study of T cell responses to AZD1222 COVID-19 vaccine. Study results and caveats: Seropositive at baseline were only 5 to 7 AZD1222 recipients. Among vaccine-associated CD4 TCRs, coverage spanned spike, with dominance at 160-218 and 743-854. Spike-specific TCR breadth and depth grew following two AZD1222 doses. White British people made up most donors, females outnumbered males, and clonal diversity was possibly underestimated.

Germline CDR1 is SNHLY and CDR2 is FYNNEI. The CDR3 has 12 residues. V was pared by 7 bases and J by 7 bases, with 6 bases of the junction left unmatched. This table comes from immunoSEQ multiplex PCR, and its TCRdb copy is limited to in-frame clones, with some not included. The data contain around 77,000 clones, 70% to 90% of them singletons. For this clone: Its specificity is unknown.

The clonotype was recovered from an adult in good health. This material consisted of peripheral blood, taken on day 0 of AZD1222 vaccination. The chain carries TRBV2 and TRBJ1-2; 7 nucleotides line up with TRBD1. The CDR3: CASKGAEAGYTF. For the CDR3, the DNA is TGTGCCAGCAAGGGGGCCGAGGCTGGCTACACCTTC.